This TCR beta chain appears in the sequencing data of a study of blood T cell repertoires in COVID-19 (dated by TCRdb to about 2020). Describing the broader study: Samples from collaborators originated in the United States, Italy and Spain and spanned both the acute and convalescent phases of COVID-19. The material from the prospective study consisted of cDNA or gDNA derived from T cells, B-cell-depleted T cells, or PBMCs. Deeply sampled blood TCRbeta repertoires from subjects exposed to, actively infected with, or recovered from COVID-19 were included in the dataset. The repertoires were released in a freely available public database intended as a resource for research on the immune response to SARS-CoV-2. Samples came from the ongoing ImmuneRACE study (first 160 participants) plus 1,254 subjects from 6 global collaborators. Sample metadata almost always included a de-identified subject ID, COVID-19 status, age in years and sex. Where available, HLA class I and class II types were obtained from metadata supplied by the sample provider rather than from assay-based typing. Overall study results and their limits: The amount of clinical and demographic metadata varied by source and participant and was provided uncurated.

Spanning cysteine to phenylalanine, the CDR3 consists of 14 amino acids. Only the CDR3 DNA stays, 42 bases, in frame from base 1. Based on the germline V gene, the CDR1 and CDR2 sequences are SGHTA and FQGTGA. The junction carries 10 bases between V and J, which are trimmed by 5 bases and 0 bases respectively. At one collaborating source in Seattle, patients were enrolled during active infection and were followed longitudinally through the course of disease. Each collaborating institution followed its own protocols to collect whole blood in K2EDTA tubes. For TCRbeta analysis, collaborators shipped samples in one of three forms: frozen whole blood, isolated PBMCs, or DNA extracted from either of those sample types. To note about this clone: Its cognate antigen has yet to be identified. No base-level quality is on record; no much larger clone is a single base apart.

The immunoSEQ Assay, a bias-controlled multiplex PCR, was used to amplify TCRbeta CDR3 regions from genomic DNA. In the paper's pipeline: Nucleated cell counts per sample were estimated from amplification of reference gene primers within the assay. Sequence reads were collapsed and filtered to measure the absolute abundance of every unique TCRbeta CDR3 rearrangement. Productive Simpson clonality was computed per sample as the square root of Simpson's diversity index over productive rearrangements. The clones in this table, taken by TCRdb from immuneACCESS, are in-frame only. Not every clone is retained; where verified, under half of the shortfall comes from an unresolved V gene, and the cause of the rest is unknown. For V, J and clone size, that table is used; D and trimming come from the DNA. Counted in this sample were roughly 300,000 clones; around 90% of them appeared once. In total, the top ten clones hold around 6.8% of the sample.

Sequenced material: peripheral blood. The source of this sequence is a woman aged 25 to 39 with COVID-19, enrolled during active disease. The chain was built from TRBV7-3 and TRBJ1-2; the D gene is possibly TRBD1, with 5 bases matching. The CDR3 amino acid sequence is: CASSPSGANYGYTF. The nucleotide sequence is given as TGTGCCAGCAGCCCTTCGGGGGCTAACTATGGCTACACCTTC. The full variable domain, completed from the reference TRBV7-3 and TRBJ1-2 proteins outside the CDR3, reads GAGVSQTPSNKVTEKGKYVELRCDPISGHTALYWYRQSLGQGPEFLIYFQGTGAADDSGLPNDRFFAVRPEGSVSTLKIQRTERGDSAVYLCASSPSGANYGYTFGSGTRLTVV.